This T cell receptor (beta chain) was profiled in a study of shared T cell receptors in the human thymus. Sequencing used immunoSEQ multiplex PCR; TCRdb keeps in-frame clones, though not all of them. The sample has roughly 550,000 clones, around 78% seen once; the top ten hold about 0.013%. The CDR3 consists of 12 residues. The germline V and J ends were trimmed by 5 bases and 6 bases, with 10 bases remaining between them. From germline, CDR1 is MGHDK and CDR2 SYGVNS. This same sample was also taken into another study, of human thymus T cells. That study adds: Resections that were taken during corrective heart surgery supplied the thymus tissue. Repertoires sampled from thymus and blood appeared biased in V and J gene usage.

The chain carries TRBV25-1 and TRBJ1-2; no clear D. Sample: thymocytes. The clonotype was recovered from a boy in the first two years of life with a congenital heart defect. Written as DNA, the CDR3 is TGTGCCAGCAGTCCGGAGGGTGATGGCTACACCTTC. Protein product: CASSPEGDGYTF.